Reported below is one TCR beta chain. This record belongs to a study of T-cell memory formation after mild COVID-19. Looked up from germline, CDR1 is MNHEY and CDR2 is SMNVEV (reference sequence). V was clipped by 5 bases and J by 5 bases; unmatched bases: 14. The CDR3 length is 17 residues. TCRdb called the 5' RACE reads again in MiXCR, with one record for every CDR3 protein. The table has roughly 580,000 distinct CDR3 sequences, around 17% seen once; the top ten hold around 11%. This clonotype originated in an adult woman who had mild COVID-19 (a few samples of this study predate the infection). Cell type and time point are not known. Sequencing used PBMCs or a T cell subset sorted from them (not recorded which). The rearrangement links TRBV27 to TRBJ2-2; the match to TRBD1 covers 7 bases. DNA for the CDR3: TGTGCCAGCAGTCTCAAACAGGGGTCATCGTGGACCGGGGAGCTGTTTTTT. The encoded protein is CASSLKQGSSWTGELFF.